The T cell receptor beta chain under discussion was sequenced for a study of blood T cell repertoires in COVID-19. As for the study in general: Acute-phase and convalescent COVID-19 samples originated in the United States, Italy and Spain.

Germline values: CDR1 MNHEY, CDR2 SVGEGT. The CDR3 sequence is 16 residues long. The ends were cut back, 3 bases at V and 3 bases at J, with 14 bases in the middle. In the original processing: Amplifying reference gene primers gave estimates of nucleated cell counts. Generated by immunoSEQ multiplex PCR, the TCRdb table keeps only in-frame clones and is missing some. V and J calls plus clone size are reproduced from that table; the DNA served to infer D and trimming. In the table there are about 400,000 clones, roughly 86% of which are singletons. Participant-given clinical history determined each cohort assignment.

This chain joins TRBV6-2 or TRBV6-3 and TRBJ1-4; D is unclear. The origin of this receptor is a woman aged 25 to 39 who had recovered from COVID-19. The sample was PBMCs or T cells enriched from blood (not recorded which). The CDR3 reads CASSYPSSQPNEKLFF. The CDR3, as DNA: TGTGCCAGCAGTTATCCGTCGTCACAGCCTAATGAAAAACTGTTTTTT.